The sequence of this TCR beta chain was determined in a study of T cell responses to AZD1222 COVID-19 vaccine. General observations from the study: Vaccine-associated CD4 TCRs spanned spike, dominant at 160-218 and 743-854.

As for this clone: The antigen is undetermined.

Clones were read by immunoSEQ multiplex PCR, and TCRdb kept only the in-frame ones, dropping some. The table lists some 100,000 clones, 70% to 90% of them singletons. The receptor was derived from an adult in good health. Here the sequenced sample was peripheral blood, taken on day 0 of MenACWY control vaccination.

DNA for the CDR3: TGTGCCAGTAGACCGACAGGGGACTTGGCTGAAGCTTTCTTT. It specifies CASRPTGDLAEAFF. The V and J genes are TRBV19 and TRBJ1-1; 8 bases are shared with TRBD1. V shed 6 bases, J shed 6 bases, and the junction held 9 bases outside the gene matches. This CDR3 is built from 14 residues. Looked up from germline, CDR1 is LNHDA and CDR2 is SQIVND (reference sequence). The complete variable domain, with remaining parts taken from reference TRBV19 and TRBJ1-1, reads DGGITQSPKYLFRKEGQNVTLSCEQNLNHDAMYWYRQDPGQGLRLIYYSQIVNDFQKGDIAEGYSVSREKKESFPLTVTSAQKNPTAFYLCASRPTGDLAEAFFGQGTRLTVV.